The TCR beta chain under discussion was sequenced for a study of T cells in Graves' hyperthyroidism and ophthalmopathy (dated by TCRdb to the late 2010s). For the study in its entirety: Peripheral blood was collected at initial diagnosis, before any treatment. To identify TCR V-J signatures that set the groups apart, the researchers used a discovery cohort of 90 to 100 patients, made up of 40 to 45 with Graves' ophthalmopathy and 57 with stable Graves' hyperthyroidism. Prospective prediction of ophthalmopathy was tested in an independent validation cohort of about 19 hyperthyroidism patients and some 17 patients who later progressed to ophthalmopathy. The approximately 100 discovery patients were randomly divided into training and test sets at a 7:3 ratio. The study also compared thyroid tissue and blood T-cell repertoires from about six Graves' hyperthyroidism patients. After sampling, hyperthyroidism patients received methimazole starting at 30 mg daily, and ophthalmopathy patients received high-dose intravenous methylprednisolone. The paper describes TCR Vbeta CDR3 sequencing of 120 to 150 peripheral blood samples, made up of 43 ophthalmopathy patients, roughly 75 hyperthyroidism patients and some 17 progressor patients. Broad study findings and their caveats: In validation, the model predicted progression to ophthalmopathy with approximately 71% sensitivity and approximately 78% specificity, a median of 6.5 months before onset. Most expanded thyroid clonotypes (frequency above 0.001) were also detected in blood, a finding suggesting that blood repertoires may reflect thyroid immune responses. In cross-validation, a model built on a 13 V-J signature told ophthalmopathy apart from stable hyperthyroidism with approximately 90% sensitivity and approximately 81% specificity, and in testing the same model reached 80%/75%. No statistical method was used to fix the sample size in advance, and group allocation was not hidden from the investigators.

Graves' hyperthyroidism was defined as stable when no progression to ophthalmopathy occurred over 18 months of follow-up. Hyperthyroidism patients were aged 18 to 65 years and newly diagnosed, with disease duration of less than 2 months. Any patient with an uncontrolled infection, another autoimmune disease, pregnancy or lactation was excluded. Clinical symptoms, serum thyroxine and TRAb, thyroid ultrasound, and orbital computed tomography formed the basis for the diagnoses. PBMCs were isolated from 10 ml of fresh peripheral blood by Ficoll-Paque density gradient centrifugation. Total RNA was extracted using Trizol reagent, and RNA quality was assessed on an Agilent 2100 Bioanalyzer. The sample holds many counts of this clonotype. Its recognized antigen is unknown. Within one base of it there is no much larger clone, and no base qualities were kept. The germline V gene (reference sequence) gives CDR1 as DFQATT and CDR2 as SNEGSKA. A distance of 7 bases separates the germline ends of V and J, which lose 5 bases and 3 bases respectively. Including the terminal cysteine and phenylalanine, the CDR3 comprises 11 residues. CDR3 DNA only is kept here, 33 bases in frame from base 1.

The TCR beta CDR3 regions were amplified from the RNA transcripts. The first round of RT-PCR for the TCR CDR3 was performed with the HTBI primer set and the Qiagen OneStep RT-PCR kit. The libraries were constructed in a second round of multiplex PCR and then size-selected and purified. The libraries were sequenced on an Illumina HiSeq2000 using paired-end 100 bp reads. Per the original workflow: Raw data were processed with SOAPnuke, discarding reads with adapters, uncalled bases, mean Phred below 15, or no exact constant-primer or identifier match. High-quality paired reads were merged with COPE v1.2.5, and unique nucleotide sequences were defined as clonotypes. MiTCR v1.1 was used to align the clonotypes against IMGT TRBV, TRBD and TRBJ reference segments. The analysis was restricted to V-J combinations with a frequency above 0.0001, which together covered about 99% of the repertoires. The TCS score was defined as F50 (clonal expansion) divided by E x V (chaos), with BLOSUM62-based TCRdist calculated between CDR3 peptides within each V-J. Welch's t-statistics and random forest reduced several hundred V-J features to 13, which were used in a naive Bayes classifier (R e1071). Through fastp at Q25 and MiXCR, TCRdb rebuilt clones from the public reads, retaining in-frame beta chains. Rows are unified per CDR3 protein, each entry keeping the most common DNA and genes. The authors' filters were not applied to this entry. The sample table contains some 510,000 distinct CDR3 sequences; only one count was recorded for 20% to 25% of them. Together, the top ten hold about a quarter of the sample.

The chain couples TRBV20-1 to TRBJ1-1, with no confident D gene call. Material for sequencing was blood. The receptor was derived from a man younger than 30 with Graves' hyperthyroidism. The CDR3 protein sequence reads: CSAPDYTEAFF. In nucleotide form, the sequence is TGCAGTGCTCCTGACTACACTGAAGCTTTCTTT.